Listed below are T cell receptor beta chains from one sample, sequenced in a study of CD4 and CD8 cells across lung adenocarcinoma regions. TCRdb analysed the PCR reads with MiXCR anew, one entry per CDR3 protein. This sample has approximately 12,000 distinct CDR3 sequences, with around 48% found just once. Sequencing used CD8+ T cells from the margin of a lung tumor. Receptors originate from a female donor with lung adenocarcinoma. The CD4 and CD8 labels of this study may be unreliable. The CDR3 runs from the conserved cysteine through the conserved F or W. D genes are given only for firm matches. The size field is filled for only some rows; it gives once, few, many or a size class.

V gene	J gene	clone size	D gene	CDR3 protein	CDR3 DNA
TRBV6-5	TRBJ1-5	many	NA	CASSWKRQAVDQPQHF	TGTGCCAGCAGTTGGAAGAGGCAGGCCGTCGATCAGCCCCAGCATTTT
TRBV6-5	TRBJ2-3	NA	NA	CASSLGRVTNNEQYF	TGTGCCAGCAGTTTGGGCCGGGTGACCAACAATGAGCAGTATTTT
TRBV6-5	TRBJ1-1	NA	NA	CASSYTGLNTEAFF	TGTGCCAGCAGTTACACAGGACTCAACACTGAAGCTTTCTTT
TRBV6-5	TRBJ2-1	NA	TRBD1	CASSWTGKNEQFF	TGTGCCAGCAGTTGGACAGGCAAAAATGAGCAGTTCTTC
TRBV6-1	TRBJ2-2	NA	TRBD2	CASVRGLAAGNTGALFF	TGTGCCAGCGTCCGAGGCCTAGCGGCTGGGAACACCGGGGCGCTGTTTTTT
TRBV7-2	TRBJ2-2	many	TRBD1	CASRAGTGGPGELFF	TGTGCCAGCAGGGCAGGGACAGGGGGTCCCGGGGAGCTGTTTTTT
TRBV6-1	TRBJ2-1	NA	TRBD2	CASSLAGGVGYEQFF	TGTGCCAGCAGCCTAGCGGGAGGGGTTGGGTATGAGCAGTTCTTC
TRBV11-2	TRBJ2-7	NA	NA	CASSLDGYYEQYF	TGTGCCAGCAGCTTGGACGGTTACTACGAGCAGTACTTC
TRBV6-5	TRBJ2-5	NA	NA	CASRFSGTSGNEQFFGPTYEQYF	NA
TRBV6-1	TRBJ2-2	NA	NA	CASTEPNAGELFF	TGTGCCAGCACCGAGCCCAATGCCGGGGAGCTGTTTTTT
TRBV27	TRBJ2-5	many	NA	CASSSVPRGSKETQYF	TGTGCCAGCAGTTCCGTCCCCAGGGGATCCAAGGAGACCCAGTACTTC
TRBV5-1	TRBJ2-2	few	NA	CASSTQRELFF	TGCGCCAGCAGCACCCAGCGGGAGCTGTTTTTT
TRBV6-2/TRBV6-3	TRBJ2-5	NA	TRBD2	CASLAGGPETQYF	TGTGCCAGCCTAGCGGGGGGGCCGGAGACCCAGTACTTC